This T cell receptor beta chain was observed in a study of CD8 T cells in ankylosing spondylitis. Using its own MiXCR run on the 5' RACE reads, TCRdb lists one record per CDR3 protein. The table records around 300,000 distinct CDR3 sequences, approximately 15% of them present only once. Study-level points and caveats: Peripheral blood held disease-linked clones only at relatively low frequency, and these were CD8+.

Note on this clonotype: Its antigen remains unidentified.

V was pared by 0 bases and J by 5 bases, with 8 bases of the junction left unmatched. Germline CDR1 is SGDLS and CDR2 is YYNGEE. This CDR3 region has 16 residues. This chain links TRBV9 with TRBJ2-5, with 9 bases that match TRBD2. The clonotype comes from a male donor with ankylosing spondylitis or in good health (not recorded which). Sequenced sample: blood, either unsorted or a sorted T cell fraction (not recorded which). The CDR3 sequence: CASSVGGTSFQETQYF. As DNA, the CDR3 is TGTGCCAGCAGCGTAGGAGGGACTAGCTTCCAGGAGACCCAGTACTTC.